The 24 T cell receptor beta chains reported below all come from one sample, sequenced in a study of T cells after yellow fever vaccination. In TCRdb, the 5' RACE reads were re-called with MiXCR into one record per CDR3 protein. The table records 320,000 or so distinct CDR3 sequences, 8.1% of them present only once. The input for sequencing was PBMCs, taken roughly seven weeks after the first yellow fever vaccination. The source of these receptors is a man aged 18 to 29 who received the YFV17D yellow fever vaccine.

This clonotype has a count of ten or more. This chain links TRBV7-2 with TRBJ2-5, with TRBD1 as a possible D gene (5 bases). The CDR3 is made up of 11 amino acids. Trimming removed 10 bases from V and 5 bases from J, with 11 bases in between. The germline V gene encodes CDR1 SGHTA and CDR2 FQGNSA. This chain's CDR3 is CATSRAETQYF. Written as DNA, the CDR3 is TGTGCCACCTCCAGGGCGGAGACCCAGTACTTC.

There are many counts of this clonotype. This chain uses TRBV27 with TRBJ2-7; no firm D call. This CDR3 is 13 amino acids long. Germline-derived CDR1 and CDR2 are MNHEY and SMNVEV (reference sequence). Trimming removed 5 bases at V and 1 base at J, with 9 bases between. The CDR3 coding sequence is TGTGCCAGCAGTCACGGGCCATCCTACGAGCAGTACGTC. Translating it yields CASSHGPSYEQYV.

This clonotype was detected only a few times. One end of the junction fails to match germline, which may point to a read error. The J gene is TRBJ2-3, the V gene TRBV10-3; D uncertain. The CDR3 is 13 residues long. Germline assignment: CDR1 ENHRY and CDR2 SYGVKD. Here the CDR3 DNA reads TGTGCCATAAGTGTTCGGACGTTGGATACGCAGTATTTT. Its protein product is CAISVRTLDTQYF.

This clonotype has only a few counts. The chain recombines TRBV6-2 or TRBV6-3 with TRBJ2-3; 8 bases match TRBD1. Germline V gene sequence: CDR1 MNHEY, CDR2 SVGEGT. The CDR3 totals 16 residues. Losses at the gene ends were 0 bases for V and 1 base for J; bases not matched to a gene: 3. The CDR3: CASSYSGTGRTDTQYF. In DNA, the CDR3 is TGTGCCAGCAGTTACTCGGGGACAGGACGCACAGATACGCAGTATTTT.

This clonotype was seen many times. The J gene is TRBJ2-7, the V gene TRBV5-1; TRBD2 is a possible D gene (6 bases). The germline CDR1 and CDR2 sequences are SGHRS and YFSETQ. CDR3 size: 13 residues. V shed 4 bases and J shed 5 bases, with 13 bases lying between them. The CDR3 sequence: CASSHGLTDEQYV. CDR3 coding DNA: TGCGCCAGCAGCCACGGACTAACTGACGAGCAGTACGTC.

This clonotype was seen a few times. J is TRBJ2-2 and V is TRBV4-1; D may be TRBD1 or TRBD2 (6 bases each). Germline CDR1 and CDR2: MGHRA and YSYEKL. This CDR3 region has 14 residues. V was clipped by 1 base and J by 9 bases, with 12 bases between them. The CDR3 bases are TGCGCCAGCAGCCAAGTGGGGGCGGGGAGGGAGCTGTTTTTT. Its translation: CASSQVGAGRELFF.

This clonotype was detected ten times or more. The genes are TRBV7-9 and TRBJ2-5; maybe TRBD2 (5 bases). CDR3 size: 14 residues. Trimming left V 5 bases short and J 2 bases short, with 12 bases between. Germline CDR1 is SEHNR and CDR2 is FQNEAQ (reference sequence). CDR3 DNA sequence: TGTGCCAGCAGCATGCGCCGGGATCAAGAGACCCAGTACTTC. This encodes CASSMRRDQETQYF. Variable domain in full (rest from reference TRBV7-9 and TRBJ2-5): DTGVSQNPRHKITKRGQNVTFRCDPISEHNRLYWYRQTLGQGPEFLTYFQNEAQLEKSRLLSDRFSAERPKGSFSTLEIQRTEQGDSAMYLCASSMRRDQETQYFGPGTRLLVL.

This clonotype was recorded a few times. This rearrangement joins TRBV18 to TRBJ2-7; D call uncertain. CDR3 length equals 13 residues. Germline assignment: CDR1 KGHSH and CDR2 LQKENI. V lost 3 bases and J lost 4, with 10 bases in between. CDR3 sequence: CASSPGSVYEQYF. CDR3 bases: TGTGCCAGCTCACCGGGATCGGTGTACGAGCAGTACTTC.

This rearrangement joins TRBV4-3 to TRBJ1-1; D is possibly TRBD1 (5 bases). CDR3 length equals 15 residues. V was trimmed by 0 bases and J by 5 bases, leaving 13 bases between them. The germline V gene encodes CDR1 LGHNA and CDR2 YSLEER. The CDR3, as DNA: TGCGCCAGCAGCCAAGATCGGGGGAAGGGAACTGAAGCTTTCTTT. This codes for CASSQDRGKGTEAFF.

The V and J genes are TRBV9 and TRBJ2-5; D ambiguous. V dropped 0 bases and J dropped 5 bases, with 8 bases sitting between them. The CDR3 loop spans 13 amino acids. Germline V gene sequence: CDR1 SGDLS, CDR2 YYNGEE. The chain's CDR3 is CASSVGAVETQYF. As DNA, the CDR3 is TGTGCCAGCAGCGTAGGGGCCGTGGAGACCCAGTACTTC.

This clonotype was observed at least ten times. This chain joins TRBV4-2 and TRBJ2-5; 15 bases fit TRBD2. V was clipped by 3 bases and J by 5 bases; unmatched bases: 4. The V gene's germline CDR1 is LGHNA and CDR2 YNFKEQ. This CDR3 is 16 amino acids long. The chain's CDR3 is CASSQRTSGGAETQYF. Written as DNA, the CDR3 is TGTGCCAGCAGCCAGCGGACTAGCGGGGGGGCGGAGACCCAGTACTTC.

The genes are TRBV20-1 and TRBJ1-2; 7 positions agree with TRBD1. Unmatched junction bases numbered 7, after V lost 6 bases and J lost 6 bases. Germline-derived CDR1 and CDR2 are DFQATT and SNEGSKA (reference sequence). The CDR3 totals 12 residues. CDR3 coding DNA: TGCAGTGCCACGGACAGGCGAAATGGCTACACCTTC. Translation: CSATDRRNGYTF.

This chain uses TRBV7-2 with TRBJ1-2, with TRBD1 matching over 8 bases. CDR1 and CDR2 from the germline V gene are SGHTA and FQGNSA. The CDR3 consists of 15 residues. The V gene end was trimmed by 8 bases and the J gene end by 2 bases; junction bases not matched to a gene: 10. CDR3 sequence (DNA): TGTGCCAGCTTTTTTACGGACAGGGAAAACTATGGCTACACCTTC. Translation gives CASFFTDRENYGYTF.

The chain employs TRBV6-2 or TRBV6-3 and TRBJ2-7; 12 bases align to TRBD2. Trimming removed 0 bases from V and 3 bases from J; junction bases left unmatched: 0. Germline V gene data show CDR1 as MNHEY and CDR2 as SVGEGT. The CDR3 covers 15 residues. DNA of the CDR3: TGTGCCAGCAGTTACTCGACTAGCGGGGGCTACGAGCAGTACTTC. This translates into CASSYSTSGGYEQYF.

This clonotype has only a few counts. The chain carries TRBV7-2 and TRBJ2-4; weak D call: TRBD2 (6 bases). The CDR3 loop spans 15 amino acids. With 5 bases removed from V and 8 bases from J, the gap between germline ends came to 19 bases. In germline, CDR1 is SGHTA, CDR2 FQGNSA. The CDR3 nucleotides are TGTGCCAGCAGCACCGGGACTCTGGGCAGAGACATTCAGTACTTC. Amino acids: CASSTGTLGRDIQYF. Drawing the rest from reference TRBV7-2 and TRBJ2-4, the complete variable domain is GAGVSQSPSNKVTEKGKDVELRCDPISGHTALYWYRQSLGQGLEFLIYFQGNSAPDKSGLPSDRFSAERTGGSVSTLTIQRTQQEDSAVYLCASSTGTLGRDIQYFGAGTRLSVL.

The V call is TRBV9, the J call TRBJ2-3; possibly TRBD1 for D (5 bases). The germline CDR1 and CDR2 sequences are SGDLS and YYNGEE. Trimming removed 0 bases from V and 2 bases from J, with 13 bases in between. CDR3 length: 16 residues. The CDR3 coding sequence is TGTGCCAGCAGCGTAGGGGGCTTGGCGGACACAGATACGCAGTATTTT. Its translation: CASSVGGLADTDTQYF.

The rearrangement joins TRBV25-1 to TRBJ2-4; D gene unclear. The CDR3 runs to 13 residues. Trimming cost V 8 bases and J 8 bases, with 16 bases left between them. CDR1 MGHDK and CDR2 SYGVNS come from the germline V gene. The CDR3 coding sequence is TGTGCCAGCGGGGATCAACCCATGGACATTCAGTACTTC. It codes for CASGDQPMDIQYF.

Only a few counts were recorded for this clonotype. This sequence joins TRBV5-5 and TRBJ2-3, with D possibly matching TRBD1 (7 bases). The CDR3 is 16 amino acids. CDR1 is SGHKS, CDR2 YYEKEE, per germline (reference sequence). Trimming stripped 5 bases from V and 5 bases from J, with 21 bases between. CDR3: CASRPGIRGAVDTQYF. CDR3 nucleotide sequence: TGTGCCAGCAGACCGGGCATCAGGGGGGCTGTAGATACGCAGTATTTT.

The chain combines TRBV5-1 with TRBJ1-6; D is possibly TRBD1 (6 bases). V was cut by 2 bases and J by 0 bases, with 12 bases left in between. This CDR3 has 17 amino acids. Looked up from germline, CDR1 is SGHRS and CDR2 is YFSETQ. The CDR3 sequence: CASSFRDTSSYNSPLHF. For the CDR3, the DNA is TGCGCCAGCAGCTTTCGGGACACCAGCTCCTATAATTCACCCCTCCACTTT. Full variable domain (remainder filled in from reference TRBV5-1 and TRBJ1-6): KAGVTQTPRYLIKTRGQQVTLSCSPISGHRSVSWYQQTPGQGLQFLFEYFSETQRNKGNFPGRFSGRQFSNSRSEMNVSTLELGDSALYLCASSFRDTSSYNSPLHFGNGTRLTVT.

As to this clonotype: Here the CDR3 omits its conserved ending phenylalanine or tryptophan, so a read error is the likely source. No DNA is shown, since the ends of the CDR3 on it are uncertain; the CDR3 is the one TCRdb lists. This chain's CDR3 is CSASRTESSL. The rearrangement uses TRBV20-1 and TRBJ2-5; the table assigns TRBD1, which was not confirmed against the DNA. Germline lookup yields CDR1 DFQATT and CDR2 SNEGSKA (reference sequence). The CDR3 spans 10 amino acids, including both terminal residues.

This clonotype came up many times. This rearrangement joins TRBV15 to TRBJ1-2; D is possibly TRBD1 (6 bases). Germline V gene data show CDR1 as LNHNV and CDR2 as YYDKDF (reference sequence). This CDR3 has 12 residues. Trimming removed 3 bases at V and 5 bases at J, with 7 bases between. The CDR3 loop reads CATSRDSYGYTF. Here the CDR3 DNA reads TGTGCCACCAGCAGGGACAGTTATGGCTACACCTTC. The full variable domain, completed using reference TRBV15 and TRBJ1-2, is DAMVIQNPRYQVTQFGKPVTLSCSQTLNHNVMYWYQQKSSQAPKLLFHYYDKDFNNEADTPDNFQSRRPNTSFCFLDIRSPGLGDTAMYLCATSRDSYGYTFGSGTRLTVV.

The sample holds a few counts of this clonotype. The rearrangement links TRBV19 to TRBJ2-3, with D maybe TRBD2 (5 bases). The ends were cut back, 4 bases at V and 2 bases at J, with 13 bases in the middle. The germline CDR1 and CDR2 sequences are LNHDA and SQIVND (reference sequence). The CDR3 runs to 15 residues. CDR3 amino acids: CASSKDYYVTDTQYF. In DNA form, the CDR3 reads TGTGCCAGTAGTAAAGACTATTATGTCACAGATACGCAGTATTTT.

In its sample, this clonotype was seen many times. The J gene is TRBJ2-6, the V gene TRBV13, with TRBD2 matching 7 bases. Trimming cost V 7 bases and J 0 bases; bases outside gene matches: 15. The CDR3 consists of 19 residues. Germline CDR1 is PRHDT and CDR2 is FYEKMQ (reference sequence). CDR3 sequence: CASKGRWDYRGSGANVLTF. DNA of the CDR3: TGTGCCAGCAAAGGAAGATGGGACTATCGGGGCTCTGGGGCCAACGTCCTGACTTTC.

The CDR3 coding sequence is TGCGCCAGCAGCTTAGCGCTGATGGGGGCTGGGCAGACCCAGTACTTC. It specifies CASSLALMGAGQTQYF. V usage is TRBV5-1 and J usage is TRBJ2-5, with D perhaps matching TRBD1 (6 bases). Germline-derived CDR1 and CDR2 are SGHRS and YFSETQ. The CDR3 extends over 16 amino acids. The germline V and J ends were trimmed by 2 bases and 6 bases, with 20 bases remaining between them.